This entry features one TCR beta chain sequence. V lost 5 bases and J lost 14; bases outside the gene matches: 11. This CDR3 is built from 12 residues. Germline V gene data show CDR1 as GTSNPN and CDR2 as SVGIG (reference sequence). Original data processing: Reference gene primer amplification in the assay estimated nucleated cell counts. Generated by immunoSEQ multiplex PCR, the TCRdb table keeps only in-frame clones and is missing some. The V and J calls and the clone size are those of that table, but D and trimming were determined from the DNA. The sample holds more than 95,000 clones, over 75% seen once. This record belongs to a study of blood T cell repertoires in COVID-19. Study overall: Material from acute and convalescent COVID-19 was sourced from the United States, Italy and Spain. The analysed material was cDNA or gDNA that came from T cells, B-cell-depleted T cells, or PBMCs.

The receptor was derived from a man in his 60s with acute or convalescent COVID-19. The rearrangement joins TRBV30 to TRBJ1-2; 10 bases are a match to TRBD1. The sequencing input was peripheral blood. The CDR3 DNA follows: TGTGCCTGGTCGACAGGGGGCCCTGTTTGGACCTTC. Translated: CAWSTGGPVWTF.